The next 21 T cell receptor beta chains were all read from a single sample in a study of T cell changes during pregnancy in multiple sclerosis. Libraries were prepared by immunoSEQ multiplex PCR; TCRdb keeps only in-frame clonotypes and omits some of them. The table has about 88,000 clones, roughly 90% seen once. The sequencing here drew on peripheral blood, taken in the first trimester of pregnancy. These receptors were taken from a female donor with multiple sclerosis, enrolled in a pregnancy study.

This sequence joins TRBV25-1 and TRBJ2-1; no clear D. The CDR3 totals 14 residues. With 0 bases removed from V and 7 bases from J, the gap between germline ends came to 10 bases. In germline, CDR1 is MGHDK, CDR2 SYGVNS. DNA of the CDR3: TGTGCCAGCAGTGAATATACTTCCGTTAATGAGCAGTTCTTC. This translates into CASSEYTSVNEQFF.

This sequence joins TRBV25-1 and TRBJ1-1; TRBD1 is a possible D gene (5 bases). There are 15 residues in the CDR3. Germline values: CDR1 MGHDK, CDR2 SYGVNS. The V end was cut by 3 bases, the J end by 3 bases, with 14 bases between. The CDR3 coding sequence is TGTGCCAGCAGTGATGGTGGGGCGGGGGACACTGAAGCTTTCTTT. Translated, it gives CASSDGGAGDTEAFF. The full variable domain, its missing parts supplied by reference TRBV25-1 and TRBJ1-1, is EADIYQTPRYLVIGTGKKITLECSQTMGHDKMYWYQQDPGMELHLIHYSYGVNSTEKGDLSSESTVSRIRTEHFPLTLESARPSHTSQYLCASSDGGAGDTEAFFGQGTRLTVV.

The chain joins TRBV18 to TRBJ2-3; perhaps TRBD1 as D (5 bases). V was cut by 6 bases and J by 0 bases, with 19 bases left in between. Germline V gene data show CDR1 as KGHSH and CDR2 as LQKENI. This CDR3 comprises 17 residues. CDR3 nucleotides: TGTGCCAGCTCCCTCTTGGGGCAGGGTTGGAGCACAGATACGCAGTATTTT. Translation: CASSLLGQGWSTDTQYF.

The CDR3 region has the DNA TGTGCCAGCAGTCGACAGGGGGCGAATCCCTACGAGCAGTACTTC. It translates to CASSRQGANPYEQYF. The chain links TRBV6-1 to TRBJ2-7; 10 bases line up with TRBD1. The CDR3 loop spans 15 amino acids. V shed 5 bases and J 2 bases; nucleotides not matched to a gene: 6. Germline V gives CDR1 MNHNS, CDR2 SASEGT.

The CDR3 loop is CASSIQKNSGANVLTF. As DNA, the CDR3 is TGTGCCAGTAGTATCCAGAAAAACTCTGGGGCCAACGTCCTGACTTTC. The chain joins TRBV19 to TRBJ2-6; D call uncertain. There are 16 residues in the CDR3. Per the germline V gene, CDR1 is LNHDA and CDR2 is SQIVND (reference sequence). The V gene lost 3 bases and the J gene lost 0 bases, with 9 bases spanning the gap.

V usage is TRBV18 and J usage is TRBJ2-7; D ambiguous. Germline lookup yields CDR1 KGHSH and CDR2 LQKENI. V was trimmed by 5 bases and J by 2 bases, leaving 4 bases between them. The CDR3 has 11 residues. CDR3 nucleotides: TGTGCCAGCTCATCCGCCTACGAGCAGTACTTC. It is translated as CASSSAYEQYF.

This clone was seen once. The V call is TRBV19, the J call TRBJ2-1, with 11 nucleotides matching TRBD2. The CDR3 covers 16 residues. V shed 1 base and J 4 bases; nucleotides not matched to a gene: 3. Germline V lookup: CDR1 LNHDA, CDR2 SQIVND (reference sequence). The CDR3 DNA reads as TGTGCCAGTAGTATAGGTCGGACTAGCGGGTACAATGAGCAGTTCTTC. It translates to CASSIGRTSGYNEQFF.

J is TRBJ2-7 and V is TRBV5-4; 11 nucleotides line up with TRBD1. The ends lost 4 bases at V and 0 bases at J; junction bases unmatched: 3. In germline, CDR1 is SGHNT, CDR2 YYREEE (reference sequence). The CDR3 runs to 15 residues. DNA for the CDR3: TGTGCCAGCAGCATGGACAGGGGGCACTCCTACGAGCAGTACTTC. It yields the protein CASSMDRGHSYEQYF.

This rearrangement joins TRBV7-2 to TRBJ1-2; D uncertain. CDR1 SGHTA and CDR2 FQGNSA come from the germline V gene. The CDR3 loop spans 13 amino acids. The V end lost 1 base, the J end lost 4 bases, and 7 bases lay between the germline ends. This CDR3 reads CASSLGDVYGYTF. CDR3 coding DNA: TGTGCCAGCAGCTTAGGAGATGTCTATGGCTACACCTTC.

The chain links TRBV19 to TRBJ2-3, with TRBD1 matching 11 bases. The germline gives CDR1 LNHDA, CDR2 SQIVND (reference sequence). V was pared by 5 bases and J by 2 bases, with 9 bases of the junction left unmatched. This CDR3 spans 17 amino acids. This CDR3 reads CASSPYRGQGATDTQYF. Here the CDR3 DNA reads TGTGCCAGTAGTCCGTACAGAGGACAGGGGGCCACAGATACGCAGTATTTT.

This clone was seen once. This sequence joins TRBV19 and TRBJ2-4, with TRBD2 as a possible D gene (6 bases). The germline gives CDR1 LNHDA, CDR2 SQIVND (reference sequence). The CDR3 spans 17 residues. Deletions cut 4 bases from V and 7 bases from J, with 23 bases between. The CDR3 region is CASSRAVGREGWNIQYF. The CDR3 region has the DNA TGTGCCAGTAGTAGGGCGGTCGGGAGAGAAGGGTGGAACATTCAGTACTTC.

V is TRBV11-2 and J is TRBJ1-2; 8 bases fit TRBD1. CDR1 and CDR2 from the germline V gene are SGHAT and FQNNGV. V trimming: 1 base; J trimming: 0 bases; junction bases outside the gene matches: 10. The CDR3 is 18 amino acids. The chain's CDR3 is CASSLGYGDRGTNYGYTF. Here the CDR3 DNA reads TGTGCCAGCAGCTTAGGTTACGGAGACAGGGGCACTAACTATGGCTACACCTTC.

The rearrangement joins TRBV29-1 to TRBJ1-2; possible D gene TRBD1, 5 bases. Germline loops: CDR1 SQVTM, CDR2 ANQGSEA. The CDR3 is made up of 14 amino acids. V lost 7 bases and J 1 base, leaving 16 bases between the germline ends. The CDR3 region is CSGGDSEVNYGYTF. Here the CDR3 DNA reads TGCAGCGGGGGTGACAGCGAAGTTAACTATGGCTACACCTTC.

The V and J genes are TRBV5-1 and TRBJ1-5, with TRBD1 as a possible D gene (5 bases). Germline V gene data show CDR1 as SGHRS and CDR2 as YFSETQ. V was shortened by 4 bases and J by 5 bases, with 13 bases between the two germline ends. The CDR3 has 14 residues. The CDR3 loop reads CASSPGQGYQPQHF. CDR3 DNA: TGCGCCAGCAGCCCGGGCCAGGGTTATCAGCCCCAGCATTTT.

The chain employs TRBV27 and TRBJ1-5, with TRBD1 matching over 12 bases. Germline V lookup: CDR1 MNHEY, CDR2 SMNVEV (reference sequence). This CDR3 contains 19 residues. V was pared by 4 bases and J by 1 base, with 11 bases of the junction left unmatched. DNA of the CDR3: TGTGCCAGCAGTTCATCCCCCGGGACAGGGGGCTCGAGCAATCAGCCCCAGCATTTT. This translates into CASSSSPGTGGSSNQPQHF.

CDR3 sequence reads: CASSESGTGPQETQYF. The DNA for the CDR3 is TGTGCCAGCAGTGAATCAGGGACAGGACCTCAAGAGACCCAGTACTTC. V gene TRBV25-1 combines with J gene TRBJ2-5; TRBD1 matches at 8 bases. Germline CDR1 is MGHDK and CDR2 is SYGVNS. The CDR3 is 16 residues long. V was pared by 1 base and J by 2 bases, with 6 bases of the junction left unmatched.

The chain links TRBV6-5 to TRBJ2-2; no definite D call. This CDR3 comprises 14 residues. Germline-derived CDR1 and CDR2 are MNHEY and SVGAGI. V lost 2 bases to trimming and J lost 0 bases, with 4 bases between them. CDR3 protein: CASSYAANTGELFF. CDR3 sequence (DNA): TGTGCCAGCAGTTACGCAGCGAACACCGGGGAGCTGTTTTTT.

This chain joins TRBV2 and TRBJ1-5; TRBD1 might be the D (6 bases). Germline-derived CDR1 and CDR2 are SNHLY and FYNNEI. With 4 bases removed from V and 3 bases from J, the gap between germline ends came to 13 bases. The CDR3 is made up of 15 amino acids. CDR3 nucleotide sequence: TGTGCCAGCAGTGCCGCGAGGGGGAACAATCAGCCCCAGCATTTT. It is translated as CASSAARGNNQPQHF.

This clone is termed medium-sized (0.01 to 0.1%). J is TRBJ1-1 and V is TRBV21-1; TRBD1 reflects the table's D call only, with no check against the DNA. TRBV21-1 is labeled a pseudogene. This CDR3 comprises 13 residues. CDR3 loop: CASTGTMNTEAFF. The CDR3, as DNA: TGTGCCAGCACCGGGACAATGAACACTGAAGCTTTCTTT.

The CDR3 DNA reads as TGTGCCAGCAGCAAAAGATCCGGGACAGGGGTCTCTGGAAACACCATATATTTT. It translates to CASSKRSGTGVSGNTIYF. The gene calls are TRBV7-8 and TRBJ1-3; 10 positions agree with TRBD1. The CDR3 spans 18 residues. Trimming at V came to 5 bases and at J to 0 bases, leaving 10 bases not matched to a gene. The germline gives CDR1 SGHVS, CDR2 FQNEAQ.

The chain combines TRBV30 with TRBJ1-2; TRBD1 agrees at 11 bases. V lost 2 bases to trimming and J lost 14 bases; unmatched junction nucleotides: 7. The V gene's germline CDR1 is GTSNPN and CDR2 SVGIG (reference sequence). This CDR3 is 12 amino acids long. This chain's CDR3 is CAWSPGTGGVTF. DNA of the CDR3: TGTGCCTGGAGTCCCGGGACAGGGGGAGTTACCTTC.